One and the same sample provided the 20 T cell receptor beta chains below, sequenced in a study of CD8 T cells in Susac syndrome. With random hexamers, 0.5 to 1 ug RNA was reverse transcribed. TCRdb itself ran the immunoSEQ multiplex PCR reads through MiXCR, one entry per CDR3 protein. The sample has around 300,000 distinct CDR3 sequences, roughly 85% seen once. Sequenced input: CD8+ T cells from PBMCs. All receptors derive from a human donor with multiple sclerosis.

The CDR3 spells CASSPAAVIYNEQFF. CDR3 bases: TGTGCCAGTAGTCCGGCGGCTGTTATATACAATGAGCAGTTCTTC. This chain links TRBV19 with TRBJ2-1; no reliable D call. The germline CDR1 and CDR2 sequences are LNHDA and SQIVND (reference sequence). Between the trimmed V and J ends, which lost 5 bases and 4 bases, there was a span of 15 bases. This CDR3 contains 15 residues.

This clonotype has a single count. The chain recombines TRBV19 with TRBJ1-1, with D maybe TRBD1 (6 bases). Germline V gene lookup returns CDR1 LNHDA and CDR2 SQIVND (reference sequence). The CDR3 length is 14 residues. V was cut by 6 bases and J by 4 bases, with 15 bases left in between. The CDR3: CASRLLEGVTEAFF. CDR3 DNA sequence: TGTGCCAGTAGATTATTGGAGGGGGTCACTGAAGCTTTCTTT.

The V call is TRBV27, the J call TRBJ2-7; 7 nucleotides match TRBD2. From germline, CDR1 is MNHEY and CDR2 SMNVEV (reference sequence). This CDR3 is 15 amino acids long. V was pared by 4 bases and J by 1 base, with 7 bases of the junction left unmatched. The CDR3 loop reads CASSSPSGYSYEQYF. For the CDR3, the DNA is TGTGCCAGCAGTTCCCCTAGCGGATATTCCTACGAGCAGTACTTC.

The chain employs TRBV28 and TRBJ2-7; 9 bases map to TRBD2. Germline loops: CDR1 MDHEN, CDR2 SYDVKM. The CDR3 consists of 17 residues. The ends lost 2 bases at V and 3 bases at J; junction bases unmatched: 11. CDR3 sequence reads: CASSLSFSGSQLYEQYF. In nucleotides, the CDR3 is TGTGCCAGCAGTTTAAGTTTTAGCGGGAGCCAACTCTACGAGCAGTACTTC.

The chain joins TRBV30 to TRBJ2-1; D call uncertain. The germline V gene encodes CDR1 GTSNPN and CDR2 SVGIG (reference sequence). Trimming left V 2 bases short and J 9 bases short, with 8 bases between. The CDR3 covers 11 residues. Here the CDR3 reads CAWSFLGEQFF. CDR3 in DNA: TGTGCCTGGAGTTTTCTGGGTGAGCAGTTCTTC.

This clonotype was detected only once. The CDR3 loop reads CASSYRPLGVRLADTDTQYF. In nucleotides, the CDR3 is TGTGCCAGCAGTTACCGTCCCCTCGGGGTTAGACTAGCGGACACAGATACGCAGTATTTT. The chain links TRBV6-5 to TRBJ2-3; TRBD2 aligns across 9 bases. CDR1 MNHEY and CDR2 SVGAGI come from the germline V gene. J gave up 2 bases and V 2 bases, and 17 bases lay outside the gene matches. The CDR3 length is 20 residues.

This rearrangement joins TRBV10-1 to TRBJ1-2, with a possible D match to TRBD1 (5 bases). This CDR3 spans 16 amino acids. The V gene lost 2 bases and the J gene lost 7 bases, with 20 bases spanning the gap. Germline assignment: CDR1 WNHNN and CDR2 SYGVQD (reference sequence). DNA for the CDR3: TGCGCCAGCAGTGAGACACGGGGACCCCTGTACCCTGGCTACACCTTC. Its protein is CASSETRGPLYPGYTF.

On this clonotype: A read error may be the cause here, since a much bigger clone is one base away. The V gene is TRBV29-1, the J gene TRBJ2-1, with D perhaps TRBD2 (5 bases). V lost 0 bases and J 13 bases, leaving 22 bases between the germline ends. Germline lookup yields CDR1 SQVTM and CDR2 ANQGSEA. CDR3 length: 15 amino acids. In nucleotides, the CDR3 is TGCAGCGTTGAAGATCTTGATAGCGAGGCAAACATTCAGTTCTTC. Amino acids: CSVEDLDSEANIQFF.

The V gene is TRBV19, the J gene TRBJ1-1; 9 nucleotides line up with TRBD1. The CDR3 contains 15 residues. The J segment lost 1 base and the V segment lost 3 bases, leaving 3 bases of the junction unmatched. Germline loops: CDR1 LNHDA, CDR2 SQIVND (reference sequence). For the CDR3, the DNA is TGTGCCAGTAGTATGGACAGGGGAGGGAACACTGAAGCTTTCTTT. Its protein product is CASSMDRGGNTEAFF.

V usage is TRBV7-9 and J usage is TRBJ1-1; 7 bases match TRBD1. Looked up from germline, CDR1 is SEHNR and CDR2 is FQNEAQ (reference sequence). The V gene end was trimmed by 6 bases and the J gene end by 4 bases; junction bases not matched to a gene: 5. CDR3 length: 13 residues. CDR3 amino acids: CASSPTGVTEAFF. Written as DNA, the CDR3 is TGTGCCAGCAGTCCCACAGGGGTCACTGAAGCTTTCTTT.

CDR3 nucleotides: TGTGCCAGCTACCGGCCGGGGTCCGAGCAGTACTTC. Residues: CASYRPGSEQYF. The chain is built from TRBV2 and TRBJ2-7; TRBD2 might be the D (5 bases). CDR1 and CDR2 (germline): SNHLY, FYNNEI. The V gene lost 8 bases and the J gene lost 6 bases, with 14 bases spanning the gap. This CDR3 contains 12 residues.

The gene calls are TRBV9 and TRBJ2-1; D perhaps matches TRBD2 (5 bases). In germline, CDR1 is SGDLS, CDR2 YYNGEE. Trimming left V 4 bases short and J 1 base short, with 15 bases between. The CDR3 has 16 residues. The CDR3 reads CASSPLSGRSYNEQFF. In DNA, the CDR3 is TGTGCCAGCAGCCCCCTCTCGGGAAGGTCCTACAATGAGCAGTTCTTC.

Only one count was recorded for this clonotype. The rearrangement uses TRBV28 and TRBJ2-1; TRBD2 agrees at 12 bases. Germline-derived CDR1 and CDR2 are MDHEN and SYDVKM. The J segment lost 4 bases and the V segment lost 5 bases, leaving 6 bases of the junction unmatched. The CDR3 covers 16 residues. The DNA of the CDR3 is TGTGCCAGCAGTCCATCTAGCGGGAGGGTTTACAATGAGCAGTTCTTC. Encoded protein: CASSPSSGRVYNEQFF.

For the CDR3, the DNA is TGTGCCAGCAGGGAGGGCTCCTACAATGAGCAGTTCTTC. It yields the protein CASREGSYNEQFF. The chain links TRBV6-2 or TRBV6-3 to TRBJ2-1; D may be TRBD2 (6 bases). Germline V gene data show CDR1 as MNHEY and CDR2 as SVGEGT. V dropped 6 bases and J dropped 0 bases, with 6 bases sitting between them. The CDR3 spans 13 residues.

The chain uses TRBV25-1 and TRBJ2-5; 9 bases agree with TRBD1. V gave up 1 base and J gave up 2 bases; unmatched junction bases: 5. The CDR3 runs to 16 residues. Germline V gene data show CDR1 as MGHDK and CDR2 as SYGVNS. The CDR3 loop reads CASSEWRTGAQETQYF. Here the CDR3 DNA reads TGTGCCAGCAGTGAATGGAGGACAGGGGCACAAGAGACCCAGTACTTC.

The chain couples TRBV11-2 to TRBJ1-4; no clear D. Trimming took off 7 bases at V and 8 bases at J, with 11 bases between the two ends. The CDR3 extends over 12 amino acids. Per germline, CDR1 SGHAT and CDR2 FQNNGV. This CDR3 is CASTLGPEKLFF. CDR3 coding DNA: TGTGCCAGCACCTTGGGCCCGGAAAAACTGTTTTTT.

V gene TRBV4-3 combines with J gene TRBJ1-1; D remains ambiguous. This CDR3 has 15 amino acids. Germline V CDR1 and CDR2: LGHNA, YSLEER. V lost 0 bases and J 1 base, leaving 9 bases between the germline ends. DNA for the CDR3: TGCGCCAGCAGCCAAGATCGGGCGAGGAACACTGAAGCTTTCTTT. Amino acids: CASSQDRARNTEAFF.

The chain couples TRBV2 to TRBJ2-7, with D uncertain. This CDR3 contains 14 residues. The V gene's germline CDR1 is SNHLY and CDR2 FYNNEI. Trimming stripped 3 bases from V and 0 bases from J, with 9 bases between. The CDR3 loop is CASSDRTDSYEQYF. CDR3 DNA: TGTGCCAGCAGTGATAGGACGGACTCCTACGAGCAGTACTTC.

The CDR3 sequence: CASSLQGRPYEQYF. The DNA for the CDR3 is TGTGCCAGCAGTTTACAGGGGAGACCCTACGAGCAGTACTTC. This chain joins TRBV27 and TRBJ2-7; maybe TRBD1 (6 bases). CDR3 length: 14 amino acids. V dropped 2 bases and J dropped 2 bases, with 10 bases sitting between them. Germline assignment: CDR1 MNHEY and CDR2 SMNVEV (reference sequence).

This clonotype has just a few counts. The CDR3 DNA reads TGTGCCAGTAGTTTTGTGATCGGCTTCGGATCCTACAATGAGCAGTTCTTC. Translated: CASSFVIGFGSYNEQFF. The V gene is TRBV19, the J gene TRBJ2-1; D remains ambiguous. CDR3 size: 17 residues. Germline CDR1 is LNHDA and CDR2 is SQIVND (reference sequence). The germline V and J ends were trimmed by 5 bases and 1 base, with 18 bases remaining between them.